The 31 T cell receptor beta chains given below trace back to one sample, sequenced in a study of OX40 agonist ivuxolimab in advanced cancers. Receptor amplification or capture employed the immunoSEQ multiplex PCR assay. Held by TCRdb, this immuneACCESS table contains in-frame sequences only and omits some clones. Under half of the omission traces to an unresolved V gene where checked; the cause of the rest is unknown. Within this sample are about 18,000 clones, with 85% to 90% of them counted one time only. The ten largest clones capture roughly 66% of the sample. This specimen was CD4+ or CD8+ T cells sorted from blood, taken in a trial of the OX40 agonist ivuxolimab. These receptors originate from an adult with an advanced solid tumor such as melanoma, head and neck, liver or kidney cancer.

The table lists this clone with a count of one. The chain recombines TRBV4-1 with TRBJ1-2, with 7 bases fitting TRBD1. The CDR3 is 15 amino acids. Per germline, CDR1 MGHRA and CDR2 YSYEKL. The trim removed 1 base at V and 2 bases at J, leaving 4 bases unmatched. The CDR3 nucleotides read TGCGCCAGCAGCCAAGGGACAGGTCAAAACTATGGCTACACCTTC. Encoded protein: CASSQGTGQNYGYTF.

The CDR3 spells CASSYSGTGIHGYTF. CDR3 nucleotides: TGTGCCAGCAGTTACTCTGGGACAGGAATTCATGGCTACACCTTC. The V and J genes are TRBV6-5 and TRBJ1-2; TRBD1 aligns across 8 bases. This CDR3 region has 15 residues. Germline V gives CDR1 MNHEY, CDR2 SVGAGI. V shed 0 bases and J 6 bases; nucleotides not matched to a gene: 6.

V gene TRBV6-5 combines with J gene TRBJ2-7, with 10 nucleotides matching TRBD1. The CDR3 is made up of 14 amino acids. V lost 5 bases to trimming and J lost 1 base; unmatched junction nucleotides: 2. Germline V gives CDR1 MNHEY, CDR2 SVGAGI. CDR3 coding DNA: TGTGCCAGCAGTCCGGGACAGGGGTCCTACGAGCAGTACTTC. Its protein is CASSPGQGSYEQYF.

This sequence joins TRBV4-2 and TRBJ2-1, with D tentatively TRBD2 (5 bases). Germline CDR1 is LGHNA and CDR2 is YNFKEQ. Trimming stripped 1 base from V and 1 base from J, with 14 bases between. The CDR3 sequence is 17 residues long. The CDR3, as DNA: TGTGCCAGCAGCCAAGTTAATCAGCGGCCATCCTACAATGAGCAGTTCTTC. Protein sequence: CASSQVNQRPSYNEQFF.

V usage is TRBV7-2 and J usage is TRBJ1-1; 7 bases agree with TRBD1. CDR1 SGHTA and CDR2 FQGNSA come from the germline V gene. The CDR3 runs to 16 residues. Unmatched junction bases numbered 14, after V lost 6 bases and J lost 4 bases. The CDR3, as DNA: TGTGCCAGCAGGCCGACACGCGGACAGGAGCGCACTGAAGCTTTCTTT. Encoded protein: CASRPTRGQERTEAFF.

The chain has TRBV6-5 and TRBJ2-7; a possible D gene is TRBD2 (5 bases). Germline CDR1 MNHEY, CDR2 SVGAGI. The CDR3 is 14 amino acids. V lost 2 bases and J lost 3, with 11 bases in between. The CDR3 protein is CASSYGSGNYEQYF. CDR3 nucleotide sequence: TGTGCCAGCAGTTACGGTTCGGGGAACTACGAGCAGTACTTC.

The CDR3 loop is CASRQMGTLQNTIYF. As DNA, the CDR3 is TGTGCCAGCAGGCAGATGGGGACTTTGCAAAACACCATATATTTT. This chain joins TRBV28 and TRBJ1-3; maybe TRBD1 (5 bases). In germline, CDR1 is MDHEN, CDR2 SYDVKM. The CDR3 consists of 15 residues. V lost 6 bases, J lost 6 bases, and 18 bases lay in between.

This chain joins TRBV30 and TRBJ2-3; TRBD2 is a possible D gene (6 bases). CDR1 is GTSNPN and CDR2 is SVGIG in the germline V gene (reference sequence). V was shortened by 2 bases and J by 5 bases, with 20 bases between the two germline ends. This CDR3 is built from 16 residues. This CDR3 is CAWSPRLARVRDTQYF. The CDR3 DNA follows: TGTGCCTGGAGTCCCCGCCTAGCGCGTGTCAGAGATACGCAGTATTTT. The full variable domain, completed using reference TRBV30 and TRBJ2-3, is SQTIHQWPATLVQPVGSPLSLECTVEGTSNPNLYWYRQAAGRGLQLLFYSVGIGQISSEVPQNLSASRPQDRQFILSSKKLLLSDSGFYLCAWSPRLARVRDTQYFGPGTRLTVL.

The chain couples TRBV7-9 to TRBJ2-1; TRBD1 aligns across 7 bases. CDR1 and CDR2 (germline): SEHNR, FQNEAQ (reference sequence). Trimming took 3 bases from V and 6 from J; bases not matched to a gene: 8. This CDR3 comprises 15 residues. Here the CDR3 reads CASSFPGTAINEQFF. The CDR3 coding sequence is TGTGCCAGCAGCTTTCCCGGGACAGCGATCAATGAGCAGTTCTTC.

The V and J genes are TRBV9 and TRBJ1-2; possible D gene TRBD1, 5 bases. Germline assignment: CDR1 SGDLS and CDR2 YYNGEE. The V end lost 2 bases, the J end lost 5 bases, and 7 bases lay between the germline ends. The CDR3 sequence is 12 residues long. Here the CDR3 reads CASSVDSYGYTF. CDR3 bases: TGTGCCAGCAGCGTCGACAGTTATGGCTACACCTTC.

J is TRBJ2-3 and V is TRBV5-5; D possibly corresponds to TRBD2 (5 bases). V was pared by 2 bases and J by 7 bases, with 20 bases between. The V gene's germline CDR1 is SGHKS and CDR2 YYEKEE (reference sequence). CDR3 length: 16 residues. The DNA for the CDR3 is TGTGCCAGCAGCTTTGTCCCTAGCCGTGAGATATATACGCAGTATTTT. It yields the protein CASSFVPSREIYTQYF.

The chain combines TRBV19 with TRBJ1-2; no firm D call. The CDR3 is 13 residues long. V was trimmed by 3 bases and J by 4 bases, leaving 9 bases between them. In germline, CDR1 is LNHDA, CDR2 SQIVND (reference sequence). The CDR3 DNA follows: TGTGCCAGTAGTATCCTGGGGTTCTATGGCTACACCTTC. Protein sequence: CASSILGFYGYTF.

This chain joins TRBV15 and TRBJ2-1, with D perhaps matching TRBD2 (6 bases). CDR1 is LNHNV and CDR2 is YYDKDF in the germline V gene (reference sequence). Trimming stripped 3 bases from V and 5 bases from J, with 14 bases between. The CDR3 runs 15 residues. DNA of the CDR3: TGTGCCACCAGCAGGCGGGGTCCCACGGACAATGAGCAGTTCTTC. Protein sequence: CATSRRGPTDNEQFF.

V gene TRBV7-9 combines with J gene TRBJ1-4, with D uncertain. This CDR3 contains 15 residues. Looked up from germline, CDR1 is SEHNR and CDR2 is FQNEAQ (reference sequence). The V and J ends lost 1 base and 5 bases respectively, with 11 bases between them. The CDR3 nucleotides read TGTGCCAGCAGCTTAGTATTCGGTTGGAATGAAAAACTGTTTTTT. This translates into CASSLVFGWNEKLFF.

CDR3 amino acids: CASSPLAGGSKYF. CDR3 sequence (DNA): TGTGCCAGTAGCCCCCTAGCGGGAGGGAGTAAGTACTTC. The rearrangement links TRBV19 to TRBJ2-7; 12 positions agree with TRBD2. The CDR3 totals 13 residues. V lost 6 bases, J lost 11 bases, and 8 bases stayed unmatched. The germline gives CDR1 LNHDA, CDR2 SQIVND (reference sequence).

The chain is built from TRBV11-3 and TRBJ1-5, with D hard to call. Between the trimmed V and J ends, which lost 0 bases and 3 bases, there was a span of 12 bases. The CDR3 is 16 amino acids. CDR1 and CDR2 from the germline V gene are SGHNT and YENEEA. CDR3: CASSLEVGSINQPQHF. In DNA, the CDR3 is TGTGCCAGCAGCTTAGAGGTTGGCAGTATCAATCAGCCCCAGCATTTT.

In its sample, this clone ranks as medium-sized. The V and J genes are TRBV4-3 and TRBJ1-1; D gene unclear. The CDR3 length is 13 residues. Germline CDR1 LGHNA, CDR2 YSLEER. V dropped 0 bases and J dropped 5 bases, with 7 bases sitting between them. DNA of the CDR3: TGCGCCAGCAGCCAAGATCGATCTACTGAAGCTTTCTTT. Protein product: CASSQDRSTEAFF.

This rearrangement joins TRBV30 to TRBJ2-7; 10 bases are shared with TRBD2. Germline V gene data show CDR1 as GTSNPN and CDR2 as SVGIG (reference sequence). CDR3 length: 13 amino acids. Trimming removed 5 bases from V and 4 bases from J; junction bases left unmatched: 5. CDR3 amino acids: CAWGASGSYEQYF. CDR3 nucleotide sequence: TGTGCCTGGGGGGCTAGCGGGAGTTACGAGCAGTACTTC. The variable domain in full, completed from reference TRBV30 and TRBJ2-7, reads SQTIHQWPATLVQPVGSPLSLECTVEGTSNPNLYWYRQAAGRGLQLLFYSVGIGQISSEVPQNLSASRPQDRQFILSSKKLLLSDSGFYLCAWGASGSYEQYFGPGTRLTVT.

The CDR3 bases are TGTGCCAGCAGCTCACAAGGACAGCCCCAGCATTTT. The encoded protein is CASSSQGQPQHF. The rearrangement joins TRBV7-2 to TRBJ1-5; D call uncertain. Germline CDR1 SGHTA, CDR2 FQGNSA. The CDR3 runs 12 residues. V was pared by 4 bases and J by 7 bases, with 8 bases between.

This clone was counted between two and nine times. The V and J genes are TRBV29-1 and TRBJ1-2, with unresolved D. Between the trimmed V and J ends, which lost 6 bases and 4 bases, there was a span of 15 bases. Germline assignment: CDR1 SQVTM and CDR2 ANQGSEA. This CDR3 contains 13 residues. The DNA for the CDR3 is TGCAGCGTAACACGGGAGGGAAGCTATGGCTACACCTTC. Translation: CSVTREGSYGYTF.

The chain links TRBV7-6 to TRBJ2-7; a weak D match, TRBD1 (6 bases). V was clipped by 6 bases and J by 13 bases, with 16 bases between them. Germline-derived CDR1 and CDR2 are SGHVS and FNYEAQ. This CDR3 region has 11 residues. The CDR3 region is CASSLRGVFYF. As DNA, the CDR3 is TGTGCCAGCAGTCTCAGGGGAGTATTTTACTTC.

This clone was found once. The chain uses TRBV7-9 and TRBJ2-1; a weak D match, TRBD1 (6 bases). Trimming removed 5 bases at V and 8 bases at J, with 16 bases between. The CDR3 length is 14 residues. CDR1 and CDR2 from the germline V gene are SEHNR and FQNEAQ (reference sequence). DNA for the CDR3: TGTGCCAGCAGCACCGAGGGACATTGGGATGAGCAGTTCTTC. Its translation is CASSTEGHWDEQFF.

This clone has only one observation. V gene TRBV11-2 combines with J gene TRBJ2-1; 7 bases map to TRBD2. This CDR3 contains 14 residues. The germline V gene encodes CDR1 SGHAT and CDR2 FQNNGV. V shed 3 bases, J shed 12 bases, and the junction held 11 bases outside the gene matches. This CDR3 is CASSFGLGGVGQFF. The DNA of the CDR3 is TGTGCCAGCAGCTTTGGGCTGGGGGGGGTAGGGCAGTTCTTC. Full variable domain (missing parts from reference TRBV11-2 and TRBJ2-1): EAGVAQSPRYKIIEKRQSVAFWCNPISGHATLYWYQQILGQGPKLLIQFQNNGVVDDSQLPKDRFSAERLKGVDSTLKIQPAKLEDSAVYLCASSFGLGGVGQFFGPGTRLTVL.

The CDR3 region has the DNA TGTGCCAGCAGCGTGGCACAGGGAATCCCCTACGAGCAGTACTTC. It codes for CASSVAQGIPYEQYF. The chain carries TRBV9 and TRBJ2-7; weak D call: TRBD1 (6 bases). V lost 2 bases to trimming and J lost 2 bases, with 14 bases between them. This CDR3 contains 15 residues. The germline V gene has CDR1 SGDLS and CDR2 YYNGEE.

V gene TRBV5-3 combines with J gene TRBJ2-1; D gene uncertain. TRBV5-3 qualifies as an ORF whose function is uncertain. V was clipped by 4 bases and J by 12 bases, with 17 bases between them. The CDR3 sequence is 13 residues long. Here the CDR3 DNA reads TGTGCCAGAAGCAAATCCCAGAGAAAGGTGCAGTTCTTC. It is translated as CARSKSQRKVQFF.

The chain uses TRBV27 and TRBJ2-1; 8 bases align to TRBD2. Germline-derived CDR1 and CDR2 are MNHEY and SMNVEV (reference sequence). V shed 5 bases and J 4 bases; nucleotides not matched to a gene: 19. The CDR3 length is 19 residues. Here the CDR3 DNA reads TGTGCCAGCAGTCGAGGGGTTAGCGGGACCACTTCCTTTTACAATGAGCAGTTCTTC. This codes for CASSRGVSGTTSFYNEQFF.

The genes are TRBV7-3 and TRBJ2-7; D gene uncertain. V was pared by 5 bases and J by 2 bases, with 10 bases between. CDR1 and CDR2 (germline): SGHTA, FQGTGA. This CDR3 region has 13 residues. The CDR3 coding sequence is TGTGCCAGCAGCCCTGGCGGAGCCTACGAGCAGTACTTC. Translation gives CASSPGGAYEQYF.

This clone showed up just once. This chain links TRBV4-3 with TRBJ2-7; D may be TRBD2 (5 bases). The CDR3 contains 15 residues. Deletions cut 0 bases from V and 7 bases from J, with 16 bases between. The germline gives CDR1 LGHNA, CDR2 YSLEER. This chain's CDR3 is CASSQDQWSSGEQYF. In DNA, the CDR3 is TGCGCCAGCAGCCAAGATCAATGGTCCTCGGGGGAGCAGTACTTC.

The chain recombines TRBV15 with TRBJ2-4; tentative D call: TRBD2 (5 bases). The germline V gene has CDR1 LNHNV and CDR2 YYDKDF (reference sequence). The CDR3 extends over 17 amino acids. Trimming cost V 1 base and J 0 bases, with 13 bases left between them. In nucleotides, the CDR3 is TGTGCCACCAGCAGAGTAGGGCTAGCTGAAGCCAAAAACATTCAGTACTTC. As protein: CATSRVGLAEAKNIQYF.

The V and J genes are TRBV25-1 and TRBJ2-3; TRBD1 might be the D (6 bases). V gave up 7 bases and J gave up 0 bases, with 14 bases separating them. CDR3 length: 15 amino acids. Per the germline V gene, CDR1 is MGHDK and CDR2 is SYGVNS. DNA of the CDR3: TGTGCCAGCACCAAAGGACAGCATAGCACAGATACGCAGTATTTT. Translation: CASTKGQHSTDTQYF.

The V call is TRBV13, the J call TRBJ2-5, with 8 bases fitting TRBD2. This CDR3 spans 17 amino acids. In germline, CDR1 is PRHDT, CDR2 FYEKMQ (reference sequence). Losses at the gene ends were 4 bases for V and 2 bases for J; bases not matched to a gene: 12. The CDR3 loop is CASSYGGLGPPQETQYF. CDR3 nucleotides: TGTGCCAGCAGCTATGGGGGACTAGGTCCCCCTCAAGAGACCCAGTACTTC.